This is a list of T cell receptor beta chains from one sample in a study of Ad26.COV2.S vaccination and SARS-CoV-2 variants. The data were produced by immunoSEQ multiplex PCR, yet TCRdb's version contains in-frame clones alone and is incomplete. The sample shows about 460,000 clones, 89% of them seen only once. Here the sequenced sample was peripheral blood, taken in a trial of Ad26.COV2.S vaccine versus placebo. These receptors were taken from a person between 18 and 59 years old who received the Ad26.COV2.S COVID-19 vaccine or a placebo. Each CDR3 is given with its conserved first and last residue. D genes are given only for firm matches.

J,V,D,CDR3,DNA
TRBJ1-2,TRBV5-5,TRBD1,CASSSSGGSFDYTF,TGTGCCAGCAGCTCTTCAGGGGGGTCTTTTGACTACACCTTC
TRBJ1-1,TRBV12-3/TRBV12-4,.,CASSLPLYTEAFF,TGTGCCAGCAGCCTCCCGCTATACACTGAAGCTTTCTTT
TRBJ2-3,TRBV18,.,CASSPPYPDTQYF,TGTGCCAGCTCACCACCGTACCCAGATACGCAGTATTTT
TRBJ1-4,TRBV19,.,CASRDPHGTNEKLFF,TGTGCCAGTAGGGACCCCCATGGGACAAATGAAAAACTGTTTTTT
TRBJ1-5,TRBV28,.,CASSLQGLGNQPQHF,TGTGCCAGCAGTCTACAGGGTTTGGGCAATCAGCCCCAGCATTTT
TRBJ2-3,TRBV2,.,CASRARAGPSTDTQYF,TGTGCCAGCAGGGCTAGGGCGGGACCTAGCACAGATACGCAGTATTTT
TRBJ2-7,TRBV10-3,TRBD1,CAISESIGTGWEQYF,TGTGCCATCAGTGAGTCTATTGGGACAGGGTGGGAGCAGTACTTC
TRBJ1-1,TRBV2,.,CASSEVSGDGEAFF,TGTGCCAGCAGTGAAGTGTCTGGGGATGGTGAAGCTTTCTTT
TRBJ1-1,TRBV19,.,CASRSWGRAEAFF,TGTGCCAGTAGGAGCTGGGGGAGGGCTGAAGCTTTCTTT
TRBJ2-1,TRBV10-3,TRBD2,CAIREAGGFYNEQFF,TGTGCCATCAGGGAAGCGGGGGGTTTCTACAATGAGCAGTTCTTC
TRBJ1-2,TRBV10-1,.,CARPAFSCNYGYTF,TGCGCCAGACCCGCGTTCTCTTGCAACTATGGCTACACCTTC
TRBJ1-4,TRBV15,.,CATSRDGQRNEKLFF,TGTGCCACCAGCAGAGATGGACAGCGTAATGAAAAACTGTTTTTT